The rows below give T cell receptor beta chains drawn from one sample of a study of T-cell memory formation after mild COVID-19. TCRdb reanalysed the 5' RACE reads using MiXCR and keeps one entry per CDR3 protein. The table has nearly 110,000 distinct CDR3 sequences, 17% seen once; the top ten hold 25% to 30%. The sample comprised PBMCs or a T cell subset sorted from them (not recorded which). Receptor source: an adult woman who had mild COVID-19 (a few samples of this study predate the infection). Cell type and time point are not known. CDR3s include the opening cysteine and the closing phenylalanine or tryptophan. The order of the fields is D gene, J gene, V gene, CDR3 protein. The D gene is left open where the match is weak.

>-|TRBJ2-7|TRBV19
CASSPLGQPYEQYF
>TRBD2|TRBJ2-7|TRBV7-8
CASSSTGTSGYYEQYF
>-|TRBJ2-1|TRBV6-2/TRBV6-3
CASSYPHRGNEQFF
>TRBD2|TRBJ2-1|TRBV24-1
CATSGPNTNPGTSGRSSYNEQFF
>TRBD1|TRBJ1-1|TRBV3-1
CASSQTGETEAFF
>-|TRBJ2-1|TRBV28
CASSSLPRRGPRNEQFF
>TRBD2|TRBJ2-7|TRBV18
CASSPPVAGGSYEQYF
>-|TRBJ2-7|TRBV27
CASSLSGTSPYEQYF
>-|TRBJ2-7|TRBV3-1
CASSAGPAYEQYF
>-|TRBJ1-5|TRBV7-9
CASSSGRKNQPQHF
>TRBD1|TRBJ1-4|TRBV15
CATSGGDRGFEKLFF
>TRBD2|TRBJ2-1|TRBV4-1
CASSQGLAISPTNEQFF
>-|TRBJ2-1|TRBV24-1
CATSDLAQNNEQFF
>TRBD1|TRBJ2-1|TRBV20-1
CSARVLDRGYEQFF
>-|TRBJ2-1|TRBV19
CASSIDYTGLLTYEQFF
>-|TRBJ2-7|TRBV6-5
CASSYRVGLDYEQYF
>-|TRBJ2-3|TRBV29-1
CSVKGLFPTDTQYF
>-|TRBJ1-1|TRBV5-1
CASSLAAPSGRTEAFF
>TRBD2|TRBJ2-1|TRBV15
CATSGGLAGGGGSYNEQFF
>-|TRBJ2-7|TRBV7-8
CASSTMGLEGRGYEQYF
>-|TRBJ2-1|TRBV7-9
CASRTQYNEQFF
>-|TRBJ2-4|TRBV21-1
CASSSRQASLAKNIQYF
>-|TRBJ2-2|TRBV11-2
CASSLDQWGARNTGELFF
>-|TRBJ1-5|TRBV12-3/TRBV12-4
CASSNVIDSNQPQHF
>-|TRBJ2-7|TRBV20-1
CSGGTTYEQYF
>TRBD1|TRBJ2-7|TRBV27
CASSSGQGNRYEQYF
>-|TRBJ1-2|TRBV4-1
CASSPTGHLEDYGYTF
>-|TRBJ2-7|TRBV2
CASSSGSYYEQYF
>-|TRBJ2-1|TRBV29-1
CSGKGPPDYNEQFF
>-|TRBJ1-2|TRBV20-1
CSVWRYGYTF
>TRBD2|TRBJ2-5|TRBV7-8
CASSLVAGGPLGRETQYF
>TRBD1|TRBJ1-1|TRBV27
CASFPGGLMNTEAFF
>-|TRBJ2-7|TRBV11-2
CASRTTAQGVSYEQYF
>-|TRBJ2-3|TRBV7-6
CASSLERSPDTQYF
>TRBD2|TRBJ2-5|TRBV3-1
CASKTSSWETQYF
>-|TRBJ2-5|TRBV7-9
CASSPNDIQETQYF
>-|TRBJ2-3|TRBV24-1
CATSDFTDTQYF
>TRBD2|TRBJ2-7|TRBV3-1
CASSGQLAGYEQYF
>-|TRBJ2-6|TRBV4-3
CASSQGAVSGANVLTF
>TRBD2|TRBJ2-1|TRBV7-2
CAERGLDNEQFF
>TRBD1|TRBJ1-1|TRBV4-1
CASSYTGTGLMNTEAFF
>-|TRBJ2-3|TRBV7-6
CASSGVGGGSFTDTQYF
>TRBD2|TRBJ2-5|TRBV7-9
CASSFFREGETQYF
>-|TRBJ1-5|TRBV20-1
CSARGDYPNQPQHF
>-|TRBJ1-1|TRBV5-1
CASSYTGNTEAFF
>-|TRBJ2-7|TRBV6-2/TRBV6-3
CASSFASIDGNTYEQYF